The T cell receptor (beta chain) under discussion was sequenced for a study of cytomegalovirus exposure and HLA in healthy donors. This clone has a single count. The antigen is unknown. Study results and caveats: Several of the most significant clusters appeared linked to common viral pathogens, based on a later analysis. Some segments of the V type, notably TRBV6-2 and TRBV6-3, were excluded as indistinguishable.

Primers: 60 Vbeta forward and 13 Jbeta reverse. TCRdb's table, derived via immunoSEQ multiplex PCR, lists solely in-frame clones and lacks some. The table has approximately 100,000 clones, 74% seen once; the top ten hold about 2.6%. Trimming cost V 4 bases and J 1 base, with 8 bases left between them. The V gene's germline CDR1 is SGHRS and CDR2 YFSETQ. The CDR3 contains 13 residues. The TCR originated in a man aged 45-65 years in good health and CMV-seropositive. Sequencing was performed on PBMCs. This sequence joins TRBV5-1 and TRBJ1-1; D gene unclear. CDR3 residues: CASSTSGNTEAFF. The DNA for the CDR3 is TGCGCCAGCAGCACCTCAGGGAACACTGAAGCTTTCTTT.